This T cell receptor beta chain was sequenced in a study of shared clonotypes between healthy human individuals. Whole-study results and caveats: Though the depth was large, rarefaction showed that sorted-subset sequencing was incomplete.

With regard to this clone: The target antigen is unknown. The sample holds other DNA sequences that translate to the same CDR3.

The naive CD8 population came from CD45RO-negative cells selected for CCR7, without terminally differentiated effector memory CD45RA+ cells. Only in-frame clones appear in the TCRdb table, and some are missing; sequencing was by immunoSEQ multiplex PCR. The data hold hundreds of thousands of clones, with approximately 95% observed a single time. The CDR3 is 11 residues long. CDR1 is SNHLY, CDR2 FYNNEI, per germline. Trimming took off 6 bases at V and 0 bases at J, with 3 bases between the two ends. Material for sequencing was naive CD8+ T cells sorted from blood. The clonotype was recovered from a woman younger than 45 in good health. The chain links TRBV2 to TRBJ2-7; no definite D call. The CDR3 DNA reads TGTGCCAGCAGGAGCTCCTACGAGCAGTACTTC. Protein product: CASRSSYEQYF. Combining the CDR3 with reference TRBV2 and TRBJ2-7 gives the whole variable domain EPEVTQTPSHQVTQMGQEVILRCVPISNHLYFYWYRQILGQKVEFLVSFYNNEISEKSEIFDDQFSVERPDGSNFTLKIRSTKLEDSAMYFCASRSSYEQYFGPGTRLTVT.